This entry is about one T cell receptor (beta chain). This sample was included in a study of early T cells in non-severe SARS-CoV-2 infection. Study-wide context: The input, bulk RNA from unsorted whole blood, was sequenced, and chains were unpaired.

The V end was cut by 6 bases, the J end by 6 bases, with 9 bases between. The CDR3 consists of 11 residues. Germline CDR1 and CDR2: MNHEY and SVGEGT. MiXCR, applied by TCRdb to the 5' RACE reads, yields one record per CDR3 protein. The sample includes 30,000 or so distinct CDR3 sequences, 5% to 5.5% of them seen just once. The sequenced sample was whole blood. The rearrangement uses TRBV6-2 or TRBV6-3 and TRBJ2-7; D unclear. This sequence originates from an adult who was a healthcare worker with PCR-confirmed SARS-CoV-2 infection or an uninfected control (not recorded which). This CDR3 reads CASRLAAEQYF. The CDR3 DNA sequence: TGTGCCAGCAGATTAGCAGCCGAGCAGTACTTC.